In its sample, the clone carrying this T cell receptor (beta chain) was seen many times. Its antigen remains unidentified. These data belong to a study of T-cell reconstitution after alpha-beta-depleted transplantation in children. The study's findings and limits: The origin of alpha-beta T cells about two months after transplant was reportedly several hundred expanded graft clones. Where some patients showed high TCRbeta diversity at day 60, it came from recipient T cells and thymic progenitors that had survived. Fresh T-cell production supplied most of the T-cell counts and diversity seen one year after transplant.

Preparation of the TCRbeta library was carried out with unique molecular identifiers. TCRdb passed the PCR reads through MiXCR, listing each CDR3 protein once. The sample has fewer than 250,000 distinct CDR3 sequences, around a sixth seen once. Germline V gene sequence: CDR1 MNHEY, CDR2 SMNVEV (reference sequence). Trimming at V came to 7 bases and at J to 3 bases, leaving 5 bases not matched to a gene. This CDR3 is 14 amino acids long. Here the sequenced sample was PBMCs, mostly from graft donor cells, taken 360 days after TCRalphabeta/CD19-depleted stem cell transplant. This clonotype originated in a male patient aged 2 to 10 who had a stem cell transplant for acute lymphoblastic leukemia, so the T cells may come from the graft donor. The chain has TRBV27 and TRBJ2-7, with 11 bases matching TRBD1. The CDR3 protein is CASNPGQGVYEQYF. The CDR3 bases are TGTGCCAGCAACCCGGGACAGGGGGTCTACGAGCAGTACTTC.